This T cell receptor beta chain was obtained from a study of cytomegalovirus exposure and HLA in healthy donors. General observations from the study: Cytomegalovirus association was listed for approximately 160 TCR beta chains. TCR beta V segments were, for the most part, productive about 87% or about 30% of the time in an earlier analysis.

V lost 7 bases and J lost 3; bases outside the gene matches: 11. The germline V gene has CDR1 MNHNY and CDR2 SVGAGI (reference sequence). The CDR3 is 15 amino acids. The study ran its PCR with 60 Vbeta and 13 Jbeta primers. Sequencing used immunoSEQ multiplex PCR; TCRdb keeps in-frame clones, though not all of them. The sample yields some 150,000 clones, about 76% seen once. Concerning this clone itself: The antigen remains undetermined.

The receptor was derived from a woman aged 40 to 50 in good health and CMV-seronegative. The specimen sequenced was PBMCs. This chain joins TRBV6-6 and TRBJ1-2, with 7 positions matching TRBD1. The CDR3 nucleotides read TGTGCCAGCACTTTAGCAGGCAGGGGGGACTATGGCTACACCTTC. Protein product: CASTLAGRGDYGYTF.